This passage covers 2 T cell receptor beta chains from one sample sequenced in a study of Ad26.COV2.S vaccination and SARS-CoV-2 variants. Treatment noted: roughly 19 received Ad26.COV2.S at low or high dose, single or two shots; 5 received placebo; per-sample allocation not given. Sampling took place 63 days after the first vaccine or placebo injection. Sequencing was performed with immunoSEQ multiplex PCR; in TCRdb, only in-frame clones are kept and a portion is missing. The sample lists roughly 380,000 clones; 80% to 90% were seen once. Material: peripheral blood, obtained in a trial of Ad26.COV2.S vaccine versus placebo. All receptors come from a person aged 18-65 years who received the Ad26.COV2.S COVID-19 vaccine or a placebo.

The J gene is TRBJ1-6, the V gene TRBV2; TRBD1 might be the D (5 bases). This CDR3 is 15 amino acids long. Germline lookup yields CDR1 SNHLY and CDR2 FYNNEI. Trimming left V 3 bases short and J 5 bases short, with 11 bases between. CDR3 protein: CASSDRDQDNSPLHF. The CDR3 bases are TGTGCCAGCAGTGACAGGGACCAGGATAATTCACCCCTCCACTTT.

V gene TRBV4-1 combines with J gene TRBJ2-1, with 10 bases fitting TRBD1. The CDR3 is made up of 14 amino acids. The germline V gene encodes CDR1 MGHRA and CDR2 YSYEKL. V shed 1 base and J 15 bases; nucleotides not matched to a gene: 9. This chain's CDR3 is CASSQARDRGLPFF. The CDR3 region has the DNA TGCGCCAGCAGCCAAGCCCGGGACAGGGGTCTGCCGTTCTTC.